This entry lists 14 T cell receptor beta chains sequenced from one sample in a study of shared T cell receptors in the human thymus. Sequenced by immunoSEQ multiplex PCR; TCRdb stores in-frame clones only, minus some. The sample contains approximately 730,000 clones, 75% to 90% of which appear only once. Separately, the same data were catalogued under a study of human thymus T cells.

Sequenced material: thymocytes. The receptor source for this set is a girl less than two years old with a congenital heart defect.

The chain recombines TRBV4-1 with TRBJ1-2, with 8 nucleotides matching TRBD1. The V and J ends lost 2 bases and 6 bases, in that order; junction bases with no gene match: 17. The CDR3 is 18 residues long. The germline V gene encodes CDR1 MGHRA and CDR2 YSYEKL. In nucleotides, the CDR3 is TGCGCCAGCAGCCAAACATCCCTTCCCCCGGGCAGGGGGCATGGCTACACCTTC. Encoded protein: CASSQTSLPPGRGHGYTF.

This chain connects TRBV9 to TRBJ2-1; 10 bases fit TRBD2. Trimming took 0 bases from V and 6 from J; bases not matched to a gene: 6. The CDR3 is 16 amino acids. The germline V gene has CDR1 SGDLS and CDR2 YYNGEE. The CDR3 reads CASSVVGSGGRNEQFF. CDR3 DNA: TGTGCCAGCAGCGTAGTGGGTAGCGGGGGGCGCAATGAGCAGTTCTTC.

DNA for the CDR3: TGTGCCAGCAGTGAGTCTTCCCGACAGAAAGCAACTAATGAAAAACTGTTTTTT. Its protein is CASSESSRQKATNEKLFF. V and J are TRBV2 and TRBJ1-4; the D gene is possibly TRBD1 (5 bases). Per the germline V gene, CDR1 is SNHLY and CDR2 is FYNNEI. This CDR3 comprises 18 residues. The V and J ends lost 3 bases and 0 bases respectively, with 17 bases between them. Using reference TRBV2 and TRBJ1-4 for the parts outside the CDR3, the full variable domain is EPEVTQTPSHQVTQMGQEVILRCVPISNHLYFYWYRQILGQKVEFLVSFYNNEISEKSEIFDDQFSVERPDGSNFTLKIRSTKLEDSAMYFCASSESSRQKATNEKLFFGSGTQLSVL.

In this sample, this clone turned up once. The genes are TRBV27 and TRBJ1-2; D unresolved. The germline V gene has CDR1 MNHEY and CDR2 SMNVEV (reference sequence). The CDR3 runs 16 residues. Deletions cut 6 bases from V and 0 bases from J, with 17 bases between. The CDR3, as DNA: TGTGCCAGCAGCTCAACCCGCGGAGCAGCTAACTATGGCTACACCTTC. Its protein product is CASSSTRGAANYGYTF.

The CDR3 nucleotides read TGTGCCAGCACGGTGGAGGGAGGCTACGAGCAGTACTTC. It encodes CASTVEGGYEQYF. The chain has TRBV2 and TRBJ2-7, with D tentatively TRBD2 (6 bases). Trimming cost V 7 bases and J 3 bases, with 13 bases left between them. This CDR3 contains 13 residues. Per germline, CDR1 SNHLY and CDR2 FYNNEI.

This clone was counted only a few times. This chain connects TRBV28 to TRBJ1-5; D might be TRBD1 (6 bases). Trimming pared 6 bases from V and 5 bases from J, leaving 23 bases between. Germline assignment: CDR1 MDHEN and CDR2 SYDVKM. CDR3 length: 17 residues. The CDR3 spells CASSQNGGQGLDQPQHF. CDR3 bases: TGTGCCAGCAGCCAAAACGGGGGGCAGGGGCTAGATCAGCCCCAGCATTTT.

The J gene is TRBJ1-5, the V gene TRBV6-1; D not resolved. The CDR3 totals 12 residues. The ends were cut back, 1 base at V and 9 bases at J, with 7 bases in the middle. CDR1 is MNHNS, CDR2 SASEGT, per germline. CDR3 sequence (DNA): TGTGCCAGCAGTGAAGTAGGGAGGCCCCAGCATTTT. Amino acids: CASSEVGRPQHF.

This clone was seen more than once but under ten times. The chain recombines TRBV19 with TRBJ1-2; 7 nucleotides align to TRBD1. The CDR3 is 16 amino acids. From germline, CDR1 is LNHDA and CDR2 SQIVND (reference sequence). Trimming at V came to 5 bases and at J to 5 bases, leaving 14 bases not matched to a gene. CDR3 in DNA: TGTGCCAGTAGTCTCGGTACCGGGACAGAAGGTTATGGCTACACCTTC. Protein sequence: CASSLGTGTEGYGYTF.

The V gene is TRBV9, the J gene TRBJ2-7; D perhaps matches TRBD2 (7 bases). V lost 4 bases and J 3 bases, leaving 29 bases between the germline ends. The CDR3 sequence is 19 residues long. In germline, CDR1 is SGDLS, CDR2 YYNGEE. The CDR3 sequence is CASSRGVPGGPTLDYEQYF. In nucleotides, the CDR3 is TGTGCCAGCAGCCGGGGGGTCCCGGGGGGCCCAACACTCGACTACGAGCAGTACTTC.

Only a few counts were recorded for this clone. V gene TRBV4-1 combines with J gene TRBJ1-2; D is uncertain. Germline V CDR1 and CDR2: MGHRA, YSYEKL. CDR3 length: 16 residues. V lost 0 bases and J lost 5, with 16 bases in between. CDR3 residues: CASSQDVLSYGYGYTF. As DNA, the CDR3 is TGCGCCAGCAGCCAAGATGTCCTATCCTACGGGTATGGCTACACCTTC.

The genes are TRBV6-4 and TRBJ2-5, with 8 bases aligning to TRBD2. V was pared by 0 bases and J by 1 base, with 7 bases of the junction left unmatched. Germline lookup yields CDR1 MRHNA and CDR2 SNTAGT. The CDR3 length is 17 residues. CDR3: CASSDSTTSGVQETQYF. In nucleotides, the CDR3 is TGTGCCAGCAGTGACTCGACCACTAGCGGAGTCCAAGAGACCCAGTACTTC.

This clone was detected a few times. This CDR3 reads CASSIPGEHGYTF. CDR3 coding DNA: TGTGCCAGTAGTATACCAGGGGAGCATGGCTACACCTTC. This rearrangement joins TRBV19 to TRBJ1-2; possibly TRBD1 for D (6 bases). This CDR3 comprises 13 residues. Germline lookup yields CDR1 LNHDA and CDR2 SQIVND (reference sequence). Trimming took 2 bases from V and 6 from J, leaving 10 bases between them.

The rearrangement joins TRBV7-9 to TRBJ1-2, with 10 bases matching TRBD1. The CDR3 sequence is 16 residues long. With V trimmed by 4 bases and J by 3 bases, 8 bases remained unmatched. From germline, CDR1 is SEHNR and CDR2 FQNEAQ (reference sequence). The CDR3 region is CASSSSGQGEDYGYTF. CDR3 DNA: TGTGCCAGCAGCTCTAGCGGACAGGGGGAGGACTATGGCTACACCTTC.

The CDR3 protein is CASSGQAGIYGYTF. In DNA, the CDR3 is TGTGCCAGCAGTGGACAGGCTGGCATATATGGCTACACCTTC. This chain joins TRBV6-1 and TRBJ1-2; D possibly corresponds to TRBD1 (6 bases). The CDR3 runs 14 residues. The germline V gene has CDR1 MNHNS and CDR2 SASEGT. Trimming stripped 4 bases from V and 5 bases from J, with 14 bases between.